This TCR beta chain was captured by sequencing in a study of CD8 T cells in Susac syndrome. Study-wide findings and caveats: In Susac syndrome, CD4+ T cell repertoires lacked any clonal expansion. The study's TCR sequencing and HLA analysis drew on a certain number of individuals. That number was acknowledged as relatively small.

CD8+ and CD4+ T cells from blood underwent TCR beta sequencing, which was carried out in a high-throughput format. Germline CDR1 and CDR2: GTSNPN and SVGIG (reference sequence). The CDR3 runs 13 residues. V was pared by 0 bases and J by 6 bases, with 12 bases between. The authors reverse transcribed 0.5 to 1 ug RNA with random hexamers. TCR beta CDR3 was amplified by immunoSEQ covering 54 Vbeta and 13 Jbeta. TCRdb reprocessed the immunoSEQ multiplex PCR reads with MiXCR, giving one entry per CDR3 protein. The table has approximately 210,000 distinct CDR3 sequences, about 95% seen once; the top ten hold over 0.15%. For this clonotype: No antigen is known for it.

Sequenced material: CD4+ T cells from PBMCs. V usage is TRBV30 and J usage is TRBJ2-7; D is uncertain. The origin of this receptor is a human donor with Susac syndrome. CDR3 amino acids: CAWSVRLGSEQYF. CDR3 coding DNA: TGTGCCTGGAGTGTTCGACTGGGCTCCGAGCAGTACTTC.